This T cell receptor beta chain was captured by sequencing in a study of type 1 regulatory T cells. The CDR3 length is 18 residues. V was shortened by 0 bases and J by 3 bases, with 18 bases between the two germline ends. Germline CDR1 and CDR2: KGHSH and LQKENI. A few counts support this clonotype. Its matching antigen is unknown. TCRdb re-called the reads through MiXCR, storing one row per CDR3 protein. This sample has approximately 14,000 distinct CDR3 sequences, with around 15% found just once. The genes are TRBV18 and TRBJ2-1; D is perhaps TRBD1 (6 bases). The clonotype was recovered from a human donor in good health. Sample: cultured T cells, either the whole culture or a sorted T cell fraction (not recorded which). CDR3 amino acids: CASSPPDSPGFGYNEQFF. In DNA form, the CDR3 reads TGTGCCAGCTCACCACCGGACAGCCCGGGTTTCGGCTACAATGAGCAGTTCTTC. Variable domain in full (rest from reference TRBV18 and TRBJ2-1): NAGVMQNPRHLVRRRGQEARLRCSPMKGHSHVYWYRQLPEEGLKFMVYLQKENIIDESGMPKERFSAEFPKEGPSILRIQQVVRGDSAAYFCASSPPDSPGFGYNEQFFGPGTRLTVL.